This is a list of T cell receptor beta chains from one sample in a study of PD-L1 blockade in urothelial cancer. The table came from immunoSEQ multiplex PCR; TCRdb's copy has only in-frame clones and leaves some out. Here the sample spans approximately 100,000 clones, 91% being singletons. Here the sequenced sample was PBMCs, taken around atezolizumab (anti-PD-L1) treatment. The receptors were gathered from a woman older than 75 with urothelial cancer. CDR3s include the opening cysteine and the closing phenylalanine or tryptophan. The D gene is left open where the match is weak. Clone size is shown for a subset of rows, as once, few, many or a class of expanded clone.

CASSPASYERLFF	TGTGCCAGCAGCCCCGCAAGTTACGAGCGACTGTTTTTT	TRBV11-2	.	.	TRBJ1-4
CASSIGRLEEQYF	TGTGCCAGTAGTATCGGCCGACTCGAAGAGCAGTACTTC	TRBV19	.	.	TRBJ2-7
CASSGPVLANEQFF	TGTGCCAGCAGTGGCCCAGTTCTAGCGAATGAGCAGTTCTTC	TRBV2	.	.	TRBJ2-1
CASSGQGTQPQHF	TGTGCCAGCAGTGGACAGGGAACTCAGCCCCAGCATTTT	TRBV2	once	TRBD1	TRBJ1-5
CASSLIGFLGARTNEKLFF	TGTGCCAGCAGCTTAATCGGGTTCTTAGGGGCGAGAACTAATGAAAAACTGTTTTTT	TRBV5-5	.	.	TRBJ1-4
CASSLGGSGSGNTIYF	TGTGCCAGCAGTTTAGGCGGTTCTGGATCTGGAAACACCATATATTTT	TRBV28	.	.	TRBJ1-3
CASSLTSGSNEQFF	TGCGCCAGCAGCTTGACTAGCGGGAGCAATGAGCAGTTCTTC	TRBV5-1	once	TRBD2	TRBJ2-1
CASSLNGQGKETQYF	TGTGCCAGCAGCTTAAATGGACAGGGGAAAGAGACCCAGTACTTC	TRBV7-3	.	TRBD1	TRBJ2-5
CASSLPAWTGTSGYTF	TGTGCCAGCAGTTTACCCGCTTGGACAGGGACGAGTGGCTACACCTTC	TRBV28	.	TRBD1	TRBJ1-2
CASSFMAGGNQPQHF	TGTGCCAGCAGTTTTATGGCAGGGGGCAATCAGCCCCAGCATTTT	TRBV27	.	.	TRBJ1-5
CASRYGASANEKLFF	TGTGCCAGCCGATATGGGGCGTCGGCTAATGAAAAACTGTTTTTT	TRBV10-3	.	.	TRBJ1-4